This T cell receptor beta chain was captured in a study of early T cells in non-severe SARS-CoV-2 infection (dated by TCRdb to the early 2020s). General notes on the study: Because TCR sequencing relied on bulk RNA taken from unsorted whole blood, pairing of alpha and beta chains was not possible. General conclusions and limits of the study: VDJdb matching was skewed toward anti-spike CD8 responses and likely underestimated virus-specific expansions, missing private and CD4 specificities.

This clonotype was detected only a few times. Its specific antigen is unknown. Per-base quality was not reported, and no clone a single base away is much larger than it. Receptors were amplified or captured by 5' RACE. Reads for this sample came from a NextSeq 500. To correct for sequencing error and PCR bias, the TCR library protocol tagged individual cDNA molecules with unique molecular identifiers. Sequencing covered both TCR alpha and beta chains, and within each sample the abundances of alpha and beta sequences were tightly co-correlated. In the original analysis: Decombinator V4 was used to annotate TCR sequences for V gene, J gene and CDR3. TCRs were defined as expanded if a significant change between any two time points was detected under a Poisson model with p below 0.0001. Abundances of TCRs were expressed as counts per million after normalisation to the total number of TCRs sequenced in each sample. TRAV1-2 paired with TRAJ12, TRAJ20 or TRAJ33 defined MAIT TCRs, while TRAV10 paired with TRAJ18 defined iNKT TCRs. VDJdb, accessed 1 November 2021, was searched for CMV, EBV and SARS-CoV-2 annotated TCRs, excluding TCRs annotated for multiple antigens. The public reads were run again by TCRdb, first through fastp at Q25 and then through MiXCR, and only productive beta chains were kept. Rows merge per CDR3 protein into single entries with the most common DNA and genes. The V and J calls here are based on TCRdb, not the publication. For this sample there are about 60,000 distinct CDR3 sequences; roughly 13% appear just once. The leading ten clones occupy 9.5% to 10% of the sample.

Set within a cohort of healthcare workers in London, UK, this nested case-control study involved weekly PCR testing of nasopharyngeal swabs along with blood sampling. Healthcare workers were recruited during the week of the UK lockdown, between 23 and 31 March 2020, and followed weekly for up to roughly 15 weeks. The CDR3, cysteine through phenylalanine, is 14 amino acids long. Left in the record is the CDR3 DNA by itself, 42 bases read in frame from the first base. Between the V and J ends, shortened by 3 bases and 2 bases respectively, the junction contains 10 bases. CDR1 KGHSH and CDR2 LQKENI were looked up in the germline V gene.

The origin of this receptor is an adult who was a healthcare worker with PCR-confirmed SARS-CoV-2 infection or an uninfected control (not recorded which). The rearranged segments are TRBV18 and TRBJ1-2; the D segment could be TRBD1, given 5 matching bases. Sequencing used whole blood. The nucleotide sequence reads as follows: TGTGCCAGCTCACCTGGCAGGGCGAACTATGGCTACACCTTC. It encodes CASSPGRANYGYTF.